This T cell receptor (beta chain) was identified during a study of monozygotic twins with inflammatory bowel disease. Study outcomes and limitations: Those with IBD had lower TCRbeta diversity (inverse Simpson) than their healthy co-twins did.

Roughly 3,800 ng of total RNA went into each TCR library. From the 5' RACE reads, TCRdb lists one entry per CDR3 protein and no DNA. The specimen's table records 150,000 to 200,000 distinct CDR3 sequences. A remark on this clonotype: What it recognizes is unknown.

The source is a human donor with ulcerative colitis or Crohn's disease, or a healthy co-twin of an affected twin (not recorded which). Sequencing was carried out using blood.

The CDR3 sequence: CASSFGDEQYF. This chain connects TRBV12-3 or TRBV12-4 to TRBJ2-7. The CDR3 contains 11 residues.